Listed below are T cell receptor beta chains from one sample, sequenced in a study of blood T cell repertoires in COVID-19. Sequencing used immunoSEQ multiplex PCR; TCRdb keeps in-frame clones, though not all of them. This table holds around 190,000 clones, roughly nine tenths found once. The sequenced sample was peripheral blood. The origin of the receptors is a man between 70 and 80 years old with active or convalescent COVID-19. The CDR3 runs from the conserved cysteine through the conserved F or W. D genes are given only for firm matches. Size values are once, few and many counts, or a class for expanded clones, and some rows have none.

clone_size j_call v_call d_call cdr3_aa cdr3_nt
- TRBJ2-7 TRBV10-2 - CASSGRDGSSYEQYF TGCGCCAGCAGTGGCCGGGACGGGAGCTCCTACGAGCAGTACTTC
once TRBJ1-4 TRBV5-1 - CASSLTAGGTNEKLFF TGCGCCAGCAGCTTGACCGCCGGCGGAACTAATGAAAAACTGTTTTTT
- TRBJ2-5 TRBV27 - CASSLYALTAPETQYF TGTGCCAGCAGTTTATATGCCCTGACAGCCCCAGAGACCCAGTACTTC
- TRBJ2-5 TRBV5-1 TRBD1 CASSLEGAGETQYF TGCGCCAGCAGCTTAGAGGGGGCGGGAGAGACCCAGTACTTC
few TRBJ1-2 TRBV9 TRBD1 CASSDLPGQGARGYTF TGTGCCAGCAGCGATCTTCCGGGACAGGGGGCGCGGGGCTACACCTTC
- TRBJ1-3 TRBV7-2 TRBD1 CASSLGGPWTGRNTIYF TGTGCCAGCAGCTTAGGAGGTCCCTGGACAGGGAGGAACACCATATATTTT
- TRBJ1-6 TRBV7-2 - CASSRRAANSPLHF TGTGCCAGCAGCCGCAGGGCTGCTAATTCACCCCTCCACTTT
- TRBJ1-5 TRBV30 - CAWSQGHASNQPQHF TGTGCCTGGAGCCAGGGACACGCAAGCAATCAGCCCCAGCATTTT
- TRBJ2-5 TRBV5-4 TRBD1 CASRPGTGGRETQYF TGTGCCAGCAGACCTGGGACAGGGGGTCGGGAGACCCAGTACTTC
- TRBJ1-2 TRBV9 - CASRTRGRGYTF TGTGCCAGCAGGACTCGGGGTCGAGGCTACACCTTC